This TCR beta chain was sequenced in a study of technical replicates of blood from several donors (dated by TCRdb to the late 2010s). Libraries were prepared through the immunoSEQ multiplex PCR assay. TCRdb's version of the immuneACCESS table is confined to in-frame rearrangements and falls short of the full clone set. An unresolved V gene accounts for under half of the shortfall where checked; the remainder is of unknown origin. The sample contains around 80,000 clones, around nine tenths of them found a single time. Jointly, the top ten make up 0.35% to 0.5% of the sample. Inclusive of the bounding cysteine and phenylalanine, the CDR3 is 14 residues long. The only DNA kept is the CDR3, 42 bases in frame from the first base. As encoded in the germline V gene (reference sequence), CDR1 is GTSNPN while CDR2 is SVGIG. The V end gives up 1 base and the J end 6 bases, leaving 8 bases in the junction not matched to a gene.

Notes on this clone: Its antigen is currently not known. Within one base of it there is no much larger clone, and no base qualities were kept.

The TCR was taken from a human donor in good health. The chain joins TRBV30 to TRBJ1-2; 7 central nucleotides agree with TRBD1. The source material was T cells isolated from PBMCs. The CDR3 protein is CAWSGQGWEDGYTF. The nucleotide sequence reads as follows: TGTGCCTGGAGTGGACAGGGATGGGAAGATGGCTACACCTTC.